A selection of T cell receptor beta chains follows, all from one sample in a study of blood T cell repertoires in COVID-19. Assay: immunoSEQ multiplex PCR; the TCRdb copy retains only in-frame clones and omits some. The sample records about 430,000 clones, over 75% being singletons. The sample consisted of PBMCs or T cells enriched from blood (not recorded which). The receptors shown here come from a man aged 30-40 years who had recovered from COVID-19. Each CDR3 is given with its conserved first and last residue. The size of a clone is reported for some rows only, either as once, few or many, or as a class for expanded clones.

>TRBV2|14|NA
CATRGLATNNEQFF
>TRBV11-3|15|NA
CASSLGTGFSNEQFF
>TRBV14|15|NA
CASSPSGQAYYEQYF
>TRBV3-1/TRBV3-2|15|NA
CASSQGGTGNEKLFF
>TRBV3-1/TRBV3-2|14|NA
CASSPGTDLSEQYF
>TRBV2|13|NA
CASRLQGKREQYF
>TRBV29-1|11|NA
CSGGQQETQYF
>TRBV3-1/TRBV3-2|15|NA
CASSQGGRGGGGYTF
>TRBV27|16|NA
CASRTGTGATNSPLHF
>TRBV7-8|15|NA
CASSLGGRLYNEQFF
>TRBV5-4|18|NA
CASSSNRDRVFTDTEAFF
>TRBV5-1|15|NA
CASSLTGLRGNEQYF
>TRBV24-1|14|NA
CATSDTRDSTEAFF
>TRBV7-2|14|NA
CASSLGAGYNEQFF
>TRBV19|16|NA
CATSFYGGALTDTQYF
>TRBV5-8|15|NA
CASSLAIASTDTQYF
>TRBV28|13|NA
CASSFFSGGSHFF
>TRBV5-1|15|once
CASSLAGVNTDTQYF
>TRBV7-8|15|NA
CASSLSRDRGNTIYF
>TRBV28|13|NA
CAAAGGNNQPQHF
>TRBV19|13|NA
CASSARGGGTQYF
>TRBV18|11|NA
CASSPYDTQYF
>TRBV18|16|NA
CASSPGTVLSNQPQHF
>TRBV30|15|NA
CAWRARWGLDTEAFF
>TRBV6-6|15|once
CASSLLAGFSYEQYF
>TRBV28|14|NA
CATQTSGATDTQYF
>TRBV4-1|16|NA
CASSQDESGVGQPQHF
>TRBV5-4|13|NA
CASRVGGNTEAFF
>TRBV19|16|NA
CASSIGTSGARDTQYF
>TRBV28|12|NA
CASTSGGEKLFF
>TRBV28|11|NA
CASSLTYEQYF
>TRBV28|13|NA
CASRSGQVIQAFF
>TRBV6-2/TRBV6-3|13|NA
CASSSTGNYGYTF
>TRBV28|15|once
CASNPVGQSPVGYTF
>TRBV12-3/TRBV12-4|13|NA
CASSLSVIYEQYF
>TRBV4-1|15|few
CASSQEARDPLEQYF
>TRBV3-1/TRBV3-2|16|NA
CASSQDRAPAGHEQFF
>TRBV28|15|NA
CASSLGGGINQPQHF
>TRBV7-2|16|NA
CASSSTPGTGRSPLHF
>TRBV2|15|NA
CASRQQGTGPETQYF